Presented here are 20 T cell receptor beta chains from one specimen sequenced in a study of tumor-infiltrating lymphocytes in primary liver carcinoma. Extraction of RNA together with DNA used about 20-34 mg of unsorted bulk tissue. A constant-region primer primed TCR beta cDNA synthesis from 450 to 550 ng of total RNA. Amplification in three nested multiplex PCR rounds with slightly modified ARM-PCR gave rise to TCR beta libraries. Running 9 to 10 cycles apiece, the first two PCR rounds relied on TRBV1-TRBV30 forward primers together with a C-beta reverse primer. TCRdb fed the multiplex PCR reads into MiXCR, producing one record per CDR3 protein. In the table there are 70,000 to 75,000 distinct CDR3 sequences, approximately 70% of which are singletons. Material: liver tumor tissue from sampling region 4. The subset is: tumor region T4, right-lateral pole. These receptors all come from a man aged 35 to 55 with primary liver carcinoma and hepatitis B virus infection.

CDR3 protein: CARSKVWGFF. Written as DNA, the CDR3 is TGTGCCAGGAGCAAAGTTTGGGGGTTCTTC. This rearrangement joins TRBV21-1 to TRBJ2-1. TRBV21-1 is assigned pseudogene status. This CDR3 has 10 amino acids.

The rearrangement uses TRBV7-8 and TRBJ2-7; 11 bases line up with TRBD2. The ends lost 3 bases at V and 9 bases at J; junction bases unmatched: 7. The CDR3 spans 14 residues. Germline V CDR1 and CDR2: SGHVS, FQNEAQ. This chain's CDR3 is CASSLALAGGGQYF. CDR3 nucleotide sequence: TGTGCCAGCAGCTTGGCCCTAGCGGGAGGCGGGCAGTACTTC.

The chain joins TRBV19 to TRBJ2-3; 7 bases fit TRBD2. Looked up from germline, CDR1 is LNHDA and CDR2 is SQIVND (reference sequence). The J segment lost 11 bases and the V segment lost 3 bases, leaving 14 bases of the junction unmatched. This CDR3 region has 15 residues. The DNA of the CDR3 is TGTGCCAGTAGTATCTCGTCTAGCGGCCTTCATATGCAGTATTTT. Its protein is CASSISSSGLHMQYF.

Many counts were recorded for this clonotype. The chain uses TRBV5-5 and TRBJ1-2; 9 nucleotides match TRBD1. This CDR3 has 14 residues. Trimming removed 4 bases from V and 6 bases from J; junction bases left unmatched: 7. Germline V gives CDR1 SGHKS, CDR2 YYEKEE (reference sequence). The CDR3 sequence: CASSVRDRADGYTF. CDR3 DNA: TGTGCCAGCAGCGTCCGGGACAGGGCCGATGGCTACACCTTC.

This clonotype has just one count. Just one base apart from a much larger clone, this may be a read error. The chain is built from TRBV6-4 and TRBJ2-3; a weak D match, TRBD1 (5 bases). The CDR3 consists of 15 residues. The V gene's germline CDR1 is MRHNA and CDR2 SNTAGT. CDR3 amino acids: CASSDSGLETDRQYF. The CDR3, as DNA: TGTGCCAGCAGTGACTCAGGGCTCGAGACAGATAGGCAGTATTTT.

This sequence joins TRBV5-1 and TRBJ2-1, with D tentatively TRBD1 (5 bases). The CDR3 has 15 amino acids. Trimming took off 0 bases at V and 3 bases at J, with 10 bases between the two ends. The V gene's germline CDR1 is SGHRS and CDR2 YFSETQ. This chain's CDR3 is CASSLEAGNYNEQFF. The DNA of the CDR3 is TGCGCCAGCAGCTTGGAGGCAGGGAACTACAATGAGCAGTTCTTC.

With regard to this clonotype: At one boundary the junction diverges from the germline segment, which might be a read error. The chain uses TRBV12-3 or TRBV12-4 and TRBJ2-7; D unclear. The CDR3 runs 14 residues. The CDR3 DNA reads TGTGCCAGCAGTTTACATGGAGAGAGTAACGAGCAGTATTTC. This codes for CASSLHGESNEQYF.

This rearrangement joins TRBV28 to TRBJ2-5, with TRBD2 identical over 7 bases. Germline lookup yields CDR1 MDHEN and CDR2 SYDVKM. The CDR3 loop spans 16 amino acids. The junction had 9 bases not matched to a gene; V was cut back by 2 bases and J by 3 bases. CDR3: CASSLPIRGVKETQYF. CDR3 DNA: TGTGCCAGCAGTTTACCAATCCGGGGGGTTAAAGAGACCCAGTACTTC.

This clonotype is medium-sized within its sample. The chain combines TRBV6-5 with TRBJ2-2; D is uncertain. The length of the CDR3 is 14 residues. In germline, CDR1 is MNHEY, CDR2 SVGAGI. V was shortened by 4 bases and J by 0 bases, with 6 bases between the two germline ends. CDR3 coding DNA: TGTGCCAGCAGTTTAACACCGAACACCGGGGAGCTGTTTTTT. It is translated as CASSLTPNTGELFF.

Of note for this clonotype: Just one base apart from a much larger clone, this may be a read error. This sequence joins TRBV5-1 and TRBJ1-6; possible D gene TRBD1, 6 bases. The CDR3 sequence is 12 residues long. CDR1 and CDR2 (germline): SGHRS, YFSETQ. The CDR3 loop reads CASRGGNSPPHF. The DNA of the CDR3 is TGCGCCAGCAGAGGGGGGAATTCACCCCCCCACTTT.

Note on this clonotype: The conserved final phenylalanine or tryptophan is absent from the CDR3, which likely points to a read error. The chain employs TRBV6-2 or TRBV6-3 and TRBJ2-1, with D possibly matching TRBD2 (6 bases). The CDR3 is 14 amino acids. Germline-derived CDR1 and CDR2 are MNHEY and SVGEGT. CDR3 nucleotides: TGCACCGTCGGGACTGGCAGGGCCTACAATGAGCAGTTCCTC. Its translation is CTVGTGRAYNEQFL.

This clonotype has a single count. The chain joins TRBV4-2 to TRBJ2-3; D unclear. CDR1 is LGHNA, CDR2 YNFKEQ, per germline. The ends were cut back, 1 base at V and 9 bases at J, with 17 bases in the middle. This CDR3 is built from 15 residues. The CDR3 loop reads CASSQAPQTIDTQYF. In DNA form, the CDR3 reads TGTGCCAGCAGCCAAGCCCCCCAGACCATAGACACGCAGTATTTT.

This clonotype was counted ten times or more. A read error is possible here, since a much larger clone lies one base away. This chain connects TRBV11-2 to TRBJ1-4; 11 bases fit TRBD1. Looked up from germline, CDR1 is SGHAT and CDR2 is FQNNGV. This CDR3 is 15 amino acids long. CDR3 in DNA: TGTGCCAACAGCTTAGGGACAGGGGGTGGGGAAAAACTGTTTTTT. It yields the protein CANSLGTGGGEKLFF.

In its sample, this clonotype was seen once. One end of the junction does not line up with germline, which may come from a read error. V is TRBV11-2 and J is TRBJ2-7; 7 bases map to TRBD2. The CDR3 spans 14 residues. Germline values: CDR1 SGHAT, CDR2 FQNNGV. The CDR3 spells CASSSRLGGYEQCF. CDR3 bases: TGTGCCAGCAGCTCGAGACTGGGGGGGTACGAGCAGTGCTTC.

As for this clonotype: The junction departs from germline at one end; a sequencing error may be responsible. The chain uses TRBV11-2 and TRBJ2-3, with D tentatively TRBD1 (6 bases). Germline CDR1 SGHAT, CDR2 FQNNGV. The CDR3 extends over 13 amino acids. The CDR3: CASSPHRADMQYF. DNA for the CDR3: TGTGCCAGCAGCCCCCACAGGGCAGATATGCAGTATTTT.

A remark on this clonotype: A much larger clone differs from this one at a single base, so this may be a read error. The chain carries TRBV7-8 and TRBJ2-1, with TRBD2 as a possible D gene (6 bases). Per the germline V gene, CDR1 is SGHVS and CDR2 is FQNEAQ. The CDR3 loop spans 14 amino acids. Here the CDR3 reads CACSPRQSGNEQFF. In DNA form, the CDR3 reads TGTGCCTGCAGCCCTCGTCAAAGCGGGAATGAGCAGTTCTTC.

This clonotype was observed a handful of times. A much bigger clone sits one base away, suggesting this may be a read error. The V and J genes are TRBV4-2 and TRBJ2-1, with 7 bases that match TRBD2. The CDR3 spans 14 residues. Germline V gene sequence: CDR1 LGHNA, CDR2 YNFKEQ. The CDR3 protein is CASSQDKLANERFF. Here the CDR3 DNA reads TGTGCCAGCAGCCAAGATAAACTAGCGAATGAGCGGTTCTTC.

A word on this clonotype: The missing conserved phenylalanine or tryptophan at the end of this CDR3 makes a read error likely. The V gene is TRBV28, the J gene TRBJ2-1; D is perhaps TRBD1 (5 bases). Germline V gene sequence: CDR1 MDHEN, CDR2 SYDVKM. The V end was cut by 8 bases, the J end by 4 bases, with 12 bases between. The CDR3 runs 13 residues. This CDR3 is CASVLDSYNEQFL. CDR3 bases: TGTGCCAGCGTTCTTGACAGTTACAATGAGCAGTTCTTA.

This clonotype has ten or more counts. This sequence joins TRBV4-2 and TRBJ2-3; D is possibly TRBD2 (6 bases). Per the germline V gene, CDR1 is LGHNA and CDR2 is YNFKEQ. Trimming removed 0 bases at V and 0 bases at J, with 10 bases between. The CDR3 has 16 amino acids. CDR3 sequence (DNA): TGTGCCAGCAGCCAAGACCCCGGGACTAGCACAGATACGCAGTATTTT. It yields the protein CASSQDPGTSTDTQYF.

This clonotype was found many times. The gene calls are TRBV13 and TRBJ2-5; 10 positions agree with TRBD2. The CDR3 runs to 15 residues. V was pared by 4 bases and J by 7 bases, with 9 bases of the junction left unmatched. Germline loops: CDR1 PRHDT, CDR2 FYEKMQ (reference sequence). CDR3 in amino acids: CASSSPGLAEGTQYF. CDR3 DNA: TGTGCCAGCAGCTCCCCTGGACTAGCGGAAGGGACCCAGTACTTC.